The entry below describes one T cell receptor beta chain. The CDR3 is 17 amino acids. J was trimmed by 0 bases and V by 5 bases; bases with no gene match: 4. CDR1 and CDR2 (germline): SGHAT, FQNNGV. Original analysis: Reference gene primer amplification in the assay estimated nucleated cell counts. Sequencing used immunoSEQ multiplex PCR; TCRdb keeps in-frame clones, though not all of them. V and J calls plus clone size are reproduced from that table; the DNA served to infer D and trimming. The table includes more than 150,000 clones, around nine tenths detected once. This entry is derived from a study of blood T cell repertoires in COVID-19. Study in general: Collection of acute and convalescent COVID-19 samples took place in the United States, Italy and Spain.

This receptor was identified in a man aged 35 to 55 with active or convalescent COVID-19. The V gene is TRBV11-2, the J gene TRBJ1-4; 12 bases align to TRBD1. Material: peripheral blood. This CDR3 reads CASSPGQGATTNEKLFF. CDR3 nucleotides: TGTGCCAGCAGCCCGGGACAGGGGGCGACAACTAATGAAAAACTGTTTTTT.